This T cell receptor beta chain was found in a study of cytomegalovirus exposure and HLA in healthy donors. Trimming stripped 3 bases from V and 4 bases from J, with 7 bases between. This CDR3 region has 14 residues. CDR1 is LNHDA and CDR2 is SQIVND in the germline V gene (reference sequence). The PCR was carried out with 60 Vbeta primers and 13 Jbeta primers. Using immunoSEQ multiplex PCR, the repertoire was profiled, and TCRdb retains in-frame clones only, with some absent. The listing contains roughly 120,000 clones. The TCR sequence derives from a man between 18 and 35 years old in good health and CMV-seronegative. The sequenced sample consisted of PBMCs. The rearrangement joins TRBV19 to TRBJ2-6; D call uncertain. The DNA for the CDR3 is TGTGCCAGTAGTATCATGTCCGGGGCCAACGTCCTGACTTTC. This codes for CASSIMSGANVLTF.